This TCR beta chain was recorded in a study of T-cell reconstitution after alpha-beta-depleted transplantation in children. From germline, CDR1 is MDHEN and CDR2 SYDVKM. CDR3 size: 15 residues. Trimming shortened V by 1 base and J by 2 bases, and 12 bases separated the two germline ends. On this clonotype: Its matching antigen is unknown.

Study-level points and caveats: High day-60 TCRbeta diversity in some patients came from surviving recipient T cells and thymic progenitors. By about two months after transplant, alpha-beta T cells reportedly arose from several hundred graft clones that had expanded. Most T-cell counts and diversity one year after the transplant came from T cells that were newly produced.

The TCRbeta library was prepared with unique molecular identifiers. From the PCR reads, TCRdb called clonotypes with MiXCR, one entry per CDR3 protein. This table has 400,000 to 550,000 distinct CDR3 sequences, about 10% appearing once. The gene calls are TRBV28 and TRBJ2-7; D unresolved. The sample in question was PBMCs, obtained before TCRalphabeta/CD19-depleted stem cell transplant. The sequence came from a child aged 2-15 years with inherited bone marrow failure, due to receive a stem cell transplant. CDR3 sequence: CASSLYLRSTYEQYF. The CDR3 nucleotides are TGTGCCAGCAGTTTATATCTCCGCAGCACCTACGAGCAGTACTTC.